Presented here are 23 T cell receptor beta chains from one specimen sequenced in a study of cytomegalovirus exposure and HLA in healthy donors. PCR was performed using 60 Vbeta and 13 Jbeta primers. Using immunoSEQ multiplex PCR, the repertoire was profiled, and TCRdb retains in-frame clones only, with some absent. The sample carries tens of thousands of clones, approximately 80% recorded once. Specimen: PBMCs. Source of these receptors: a male donor in good health and CMV-seronegative.

The chain employs TRBV18 and TRBJ1-4; the match to TRBD1 covers 7 bases. Losses at the gene ends were 2 bases for V and 2 bases for J; bases not matched to a gene: 8. The CDR3 sequence is 17 residues long. The germline V gene has CDR1 KGHSH and CDR2 LQKENI. The CDR3 bases are TGTGCCAGCTCACCATCGACAGGGTGGACGACTAATGAAAAACTGTTTTTT. Protein: CASSPSTGWTTNEKLFF.

The chain carries TRBV21-1 and TRBJ1-4. TRBV21-1 is an annotated pseudogene. The CDR3 length is 15 residues. The CDR3 bases are TGTGCCAGCAGCAAAGTTGGGACTCTTAATGAAAAACTGTTTTTT. It specifies CASSKVGTLNEKLFF.

The chain recombines TRBV7-2 with TRBJ1-5; tentatively, D is TRBD1 (6 bases). The V end was cut by 1 base, the J end by 7 bases, with 14 bases between. The CDR3 runs to 15 residues. CDR1 and CDR2 from the germline V gene are SGHTA and FQGNSA. The CDR3: CASSLDGGGRQPQHF. CDR3 sequence (DNA): TGTGCCAGCAGCTTAGACGGGGGCGGGAGGCAGCCCCAGCATTTT.

The chain joins TRBV7-9 to TRBJ1-4; TRBD1 aligns across 11 bases. Germline V lookup: CDR1 SEHNR, CDR2 FQNEAQ (reference sequence). This CDR3 spans 15 amino acids. With 5 bases clipped from V and 5 bases from J, the junction kept 4 bases outside the gene matches. The CDR3 reads CASSQWDRGNEKLFF. CDR3 sequence (DNA): TGTGCCAGCAGCCAGTGGGACAGGGGGAATGAAAAACTGTTTTTT. The entire variable domain, with the rest obtained from reference TRBV7-9 and TRBJ1-4, is as follows: DTGVSQNPRHKITKRGQNVTFRCDPISEHNRLYWYRQTLGQGPEFLTYFQNEAQLEKSRLLSDRFSAERPKGSFSTLEIQRTEQGDSAMYLCASSQWDRGNEKLFFGSGTQLSVL.

V is TRBV4-3 and J is TRBJ1-2, with a tentative D call TRBD1 (5 bases). Per germline, CDR1 LGHNA and CDR2 YSLEER. The CDR3 contains 13 residues. V dropped 3 bases and J dropped 6 bases, with 11 bases sitting between them. CDR3 loop: CASSHPGRDGYTF. The CDR3 bases are TGCGCCAGCAGCCATCCAGGGAGGGATGGCTACACCTTC.

The chain couples TRBV18 to TRBJ1-1; 12 nucleotides align to TRBD1. This CDR3 contains 16 residues. The germline V gene has CDR1 KGHSH and CDR2 LQKENI. With V trimmed by 3 bases and J by 3 bases, 5 bases remained unmatched. The CDR3 DNA follows: TGTGCCAGCTCACCGGGACAGGGGGCAGTGTACACTGAAGCTTTCTTT. Protein: CASSPGQGAVYTEAFF.

This clone came up once. This chain joins TRBV18 and TRBJ1-6, with D maybe TRBD1 (6 bases). Trimming took off 5 bases at V and 9 bases at J, with 14 bases between the two ends. The germline gives CDR1 KGHSH, CDR2 LQKENI. The CDR3 sequence is 14 residues long. The CDR3 nucleotides read TGTGCCAGCTCATCCGGGACAAATACTTCACCCCTCCACTTT. Translation gives CASSSGTNTSPLHF.

In this sample, this clone turned up a few times. The chain recombines TRBV4-3 with TRBJ2-1; D ambiguous. Germline lookup yields CDR1 LGHNA and CDR2 YSLEER. The CDR3 totals 14 residues. The V end was cut by 0 bases, the J end by 8 bases, with 11 bases between. The chain's CDR3 is CASSQDPRSDEQFF. CDR3 in DNA: TGCGCCAGCAGCCAAGATCCCCGATCGGATGAGCAGTTCTTC.

The chain is built from TRBV18 and TRBJ2-5; D gene uncertain. The CDR3 loop spans 13 amino acids. Per the germline V gene, CDR1 is KGHSH and CDR2 is LQKENI. V was trimmed by 3 bases and J by 5 bases, leaving 10 bases between them. The CDR3 here is CASSPASGETQYF. The DNA for the CDR3 is TGTGCCAGCTCACCGGCTAGTGGGGAGACCCAGTACTTC.

The sample holds a few counts of this clone. The V gene is TRBV9, the J gene TRBJ1-6; D possibly corresponds to TRBD1 (6 bases). Trimming removed 0 bases from V and 7 bases from J, with 8 bases in between. This CDR3 region has 14 residues. Germline CDR1 and CDR2: SGDLS and YYNGEE. In DNA, the CDR3 is TGTGCCAGCAGCGTAGAAGGACAGAATTCACCCCTCCACTTT. Translated, it gives CASSVEGQNSPLHF.

The genes are TRBV6-6 and TRBJ1-2; D gene ambiguous. The ends were cut back, 5 bases at V and 8 bases at J, with 15 bases in the middle. Germline V CDR1 and CDR2: MNHNY, SVGAGI (reference sequence). The CDR3 has 13 amino acids. CDR3 sequence: CASSRTEAGGYTF. CDR3 nucleotides: TGTGCCAGCAGTCGGACGGAGGCCGGGGGCTACACCTTC.

This clone has a handful of counts. The chain joins TRBV7-3 to TRBJ2-2, with TRBD1 matching 7 bases. The V segment lost 4 bases and the J segment 5 bases; nucleotides outside the gene matches: 7. The CDR3 covers 15 residues. Germline values: CDR1 SGHTA, CDR2 FQGTGA. This chain's CDR3 is CASSSTGVGTGELFF. The DNA of the CDR3 is TGTGCCAGCAGCTCAACAGGGGTGGGGACCGGGGAGCTGTTTTTT.

The J gene is TRBJ2-1, the V gene TRBV6-4, with 10 bases matching TRBD1. Germline assignment: CDR1 MRHNA and CDR2 SNTAGT. V trimming: 4 bases; J trimming: 2 bases; junction bases outside the gene matches: 2. The CDR3 extends over 15 amino acids. The CDR3 is CASSAGTGAYNEQFF. The CDR3 bases are TGTGCCAGCAGTGCCGGGACAGGGGCCTACAATGAGCAGTTCTTC.

J is TRBJ1-3 and V is TRBV6-5; the D gene is possibly TRBD1 (6 bases). Germline CDR1 and CDR2: MNHEY and SVGAGI. With 3 bases removed from V and 4 bases from J, the gap between germline ends came to 10 bases. The CDR3 runs to 14 residues. The CDR3 bases are TGTGCCAGCAGTTATAGCAGGGGAGGAAACACCATATATTTT. Amino acid sequence: CASSYSRGGNTIYF.

The V and J genes are TRBV9 and TRBJ1-1, with D perhaps matching TRBD1 (6 bases). The length of the CDR3 is 15 residues. The germline gives CDR1 SGDLS, CDR2 YYNGEE. V was trimmed by 1 base and J by 4 bases, leaving 14 bases between them. The CDR3 coding sequence is TGTGCCAGCAGCGTACTTGGACAGCTGGGCACTGAAGCTTTCTTT. Translated, it gives CASSVLGQLGTEAFF.

This clone was seen only once. The chain employs TRBV30 and TRBJ1-2; 9 nucleotides align to TRBD1. Losses at the gene ends were 0 bases for V and 13 bases for J; bases not matched to a gene: 9. The CDR3 loop spans 13 amino acids. The V gene's germline CDR1 is GTSNPN and CDR2 SVGIG (reference sequence). The CDR3 reads CAWSVIGQGIRTF. DNA of the CDR3: TGTGCCTGGAGTGTAATAGGACAGGGGATCCGCACCTTC.

The rearrangement links TRBV7-9 to TRBJ2-7, with 11 bases that match TRBD2. Germline V CDR1 and CDR2: SEHNR, FQNEAQ (reference sequence). V shed 8 bases and J 5 bases; nucleotides not matched to a gene: 11. The CDR3 consists of 15 residues. DNA of the CDR3: TGTGCCAGCGGTGATAGCGGGGGGGGGTTGGACGAGCAGTACTTC. As protein: CASGDSGGGLDEQYF.

The CDR3 DNA is TGTGCCAGCAGCTTAGCGGGGGCCAGGACTAATGAAAAACTGTTTTTT. Its protein product is CASSLAGARTNEKLFF. The chain is built from TRBV7-9 and TRBJ1-4, with TRBD1 as a possible D gene (6 bases). The V gene's germline CDR1 is SEHNR and CDR2 FQNEAQ (reference sequence). The CDR3 is made up of 16 amino acids. V lost 0 bases and J 2 bases, leaving 10 bases between the germline ends.

The CDR3 sequence: CASGLTEAFF. The DNA of the CDR3 is TGTGCCAGCGGCTTGACTGAAGCTTTCTTT. This chain links TRBV27 with TRBJ1-1; D is ambiguous. Germline lookup yields CDR1 MNHEY and CDR2 SMNVEV (reference sequence). The CDR3 length is 10 residues. Trimming pared 8 bases from V and 5 bases from J, leaving 6 bases between.

This clone was detected a few times. This chain uses TRBV5-1 with TRBJ1-5; 10 bases fit TRBD1. There are 15 residues in the CDR3. Losses at the gene ends were 4 bases for V and 5 bases for J; bases not matched to a gene: 6. Germline V gene data show CDR1 as SGHRS and CDR2 as YFSETQ. CDR3 sequence: CASSPGQGWDQPQHF. CDR3 bases: TGCGCCAGCAGCCCGGGACAGGGGTGGGATCAGCCCCAGCATTTT.

The CDR3 spells CASSLGSGGVTGELFF. CDR3 bases: TGTGCCAGCAGCTTAGGTAGCGGGGGAGTCACCGGGGAGCTGTTTTTT. This chain links TRBV7-2 with TRBJ2-2; the match to TRBD2 covers 9 bases. Trimming at V came to 1 base and at J to 4 bases, leaving 4 bases not matched to a gene. The CDR3 is 16 amino acids. Germline V gives CDR1 SGHTA, CDR2 FQGNSA. The full variable domain, its missing parts supplied by reference TRBV7-2 and TRBJ2-2, is GAGVSQSPSNKVTEKGKDVELRCDPISGHTALYWYRQSLGQGLEFLIYFQGNSAPDKSGLPSDRFSAERTGGSVSTLTIQRTQQEDSAVYLCASSLGSGGVTGELFFGEGSRLTVL.

There are a few counts of this clone. The rearrangement links TRBV9 to TRBJ2-1, with 7 bases lining up with TRBD2. V was pared by 0 bases and J by 4 bases, with 10 bases of the junction left unmatched. The CDR3 length is 17 residues. Germline CDR1 and CDR2: SGDLS and YYNGEE. For the CDR3, the DNA is TGTGCCAGCAGCGTAGGAAGGGGAGGGGCCCTTTACAATGAGCAGTTCTTC. Protein sequence: CASSVGRGGALYNEQFF.

This sequence joins TRBV2 and TRBJ1-1; D is ambiguous. The CDR3 consists of 11 residues. V gave up 6 bases and J gave up 3 bases, with 5 bases separating them. Looked up from germline, CDR1 is SNHLY and CDR2 is FYNNEI. For the CDR3, the DNA is TGTGCCAGCAGGCCGGACACTGAAGCTTTCTTT. Residues: CASRPDTEAFF.